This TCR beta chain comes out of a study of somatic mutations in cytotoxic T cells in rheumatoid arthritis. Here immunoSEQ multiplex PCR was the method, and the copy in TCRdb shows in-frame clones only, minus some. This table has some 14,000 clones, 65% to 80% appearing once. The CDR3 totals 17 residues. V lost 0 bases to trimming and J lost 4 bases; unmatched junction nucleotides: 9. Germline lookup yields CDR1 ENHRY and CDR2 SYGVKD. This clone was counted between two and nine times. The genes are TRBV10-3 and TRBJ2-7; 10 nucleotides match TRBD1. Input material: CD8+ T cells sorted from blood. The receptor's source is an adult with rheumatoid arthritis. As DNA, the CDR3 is TGTGCCATCAGTGAGTCGACCCTGGGGGGACAGGGGTACGAGCAGTACTTC. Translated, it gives CAISESTLGGQGYEQYF.